The 30 T cell receptor beta chains in this list originate from one sample, sequenced in a study of CD8 T cells in ankylosing spondylitis. Each CDR3 protein is one row after TCRdb ran MiXCR on the 5' RACE reads. The data show 150,000 to 200,000 distinct CDR3 sequences, with 15% to 20% seen just once and roughly 4% held by the top ten. Sequencing was done on a sample of blood, either unsorted or a sorted T cell fraction (not recorded which). Receptors originate from a male donor aged 10 to 30 with ankylosing spondylitis or in good health (not recorded which).

This clonotype has at least ten counts. The chain links TRBV29-1 to TRBJ2-3; 7 bases are a match to TRBD2. Per the germline V gene, CDR1 is SQVTM and CDR2 is ANQGSEA. The CDR3 length is 12 residues. Losses at the gene ends were 4 bases for V and 8 bases for J; bases not matched to a gene: 6. In nucleotides, the CDR3 is TGCAGCGTTGGACTAGCACCTGTTACGCAGTATTTT. This codes for CSVGLAPVTQYF.

This clonotype was seen repeatedly, ten times or more. This chain links TRBV20-1 with TRBJ2-1; TRBD2 matches at 9 bases. Germline loops: CDR1 DFQATT, CDR2 SNEGSKA (reference sequence). V shed 4 bases and J 2 bases; nucleotides not matched to a gene: 3. The CDR3 loop spans 14 amino acids. CDR3 residues: CSATSGKTYNEQFF. CDR3 DNA sequence: TGCAGTGCTACTAGCGGGAAAACCTACAATGAGCAGTTCTTC.

This clonotype showed up just once. This chain joins TRBV27 and TRBJ1-1, with 8 bases aligning to TRBD1. Germline trimming cut 5 bases from V and 4 bases from J; bases unmatched to any gene: 6. The CDR3 consists of 14 residues. Germline-derived CDR1 and CDR2 are MNHEY and SMNVEV (reference sequence). DNA for the CDR3: TGTGCCAGCAGTCTCACGACAGGGGCCACTGAAGCTTTCTTT. The encoded protein is CASSLTTGATEAFF.

The chain employs TRBV29-1 and TRBJ2-3; D may be TRBD2 (5 bases). V was pared by 5 bases and J by 2 bases, with 14 bases between. This CDR3 comprises 14 residues. From germline, CDR1 is SQVTM and CDR2 ANQGSEA. The CDR3 loop is CSVHPPGVTDTQYF. In DNA form, the CDR3 reads TGCAGCGTTCACCCCCCCGGGGTCACAGATACGCAGTATTTT.

The sample holds many counts of this clonotype. This CDR3 reads CSVEGTGVNEQYF. The CDR3 DNA is TGCAGCGTTGAAGGGACAGGGGTCAACGAGCAGTACTTC. This sequence joins TRBV29-1 and TRBJ2-7; the match to TRBD1 covers 9 bases. This CDR3 is built from 13 residues. Germline CDR1 reads SQVTM; CDR2 reads ANQGSEA. V lost 1 base and J lost 5; bases outside the gene matches: 3.

This clonotype was detected a few times. The rearrangement uses TRBV20-1 and TRBJ2-7; no firm D call. The germline V gene has CDR1 DFQATT and CDR2 SNEGSKA (reference sequence). This CDR3 has 12 amino acids. V was pared by 3 bases and J by 7 bases, with 13 bases between. This chain's CDR3 is CSASLAMREQYF. CDR3 bases: TGCAGTGCTAGTCTGGCCATGCGGGAGCAGTACTTC.

This clonotype was counted at least ten times. V usage is TRBV6-5 and J usage is TRBJ2-1; 8 nucleotides align to TRBD2. Germline assignment: CDR1 MNHEY and CDR2 SVGAGI. This CDR3 contains 17 residues. After removal of 2 bases from V and 2 bases from J, the junction contained 8 bases not matched to a gene. CDR3: CASSYRDGRATYNEQFF. The CDR3 nucleotides read TGTGCCAGCAGTTACCGGGACGGGAGGGCAACCTACAATGAGCAGTTCTTC.

The table lists this clonotype with many counts. The chain carries TRBV7-2 and TRBJ2-2; TRBD2 matches at 8 bases. Trimming at V came to 5 bases and at J to 6 bases, leaving 8 bases not matched to a gene. Germline CDR1 and CDR2: SGHTA and FQGNSA. This CDR3 is 15 amino acids long. CDR3 in amino acids: CASSKSGSTAGELFF. The DNA for the CDR3 is TGTGCCAGCAGCAAGAGCGGGAGTACAGCCGGGGAGCTGTTTTTT. The variable domain in full, with the rest retrieved from reference TRBV7-2 and TRBJ2-2, is GAGVSQSPSNKVTEKGKDVELRCDPISGHTALYWYRQSLGQGLEFLIYFQGNSAPDKSGLPSDRFSAERTGGSVSTLTIQRTQQEDSAVYLCASSKSGSTAGELFFGEGSRLTVL.

The chain has TRBV19 and TRBJ1-2; tentative D call: TRBD1 (5 bases). The V gene's germline CDR1 is LNHDA and CDR2 SQIVND (reference sequence). The length of the CDR3 is 16 residues. Trimming took 5 bases from V and 4 from J, leaving 20 bases between them. Here the CDR3 DNA reads TGTGCCAGTAGTCCCAGCCCAAAGGACACTTTCTATGGCTACACCTTC. It encodes CASSPSPKDTFYGYTF.

The V and J genes are TRBV20-1 and TRBJ2-7; possible D gene TRBD1, 6 bases. With 0 bases removed from V and 0 bases from J, the gap between germline ends came to 15 bases. The CDR3 covers 16 residues. Germline-derived CDR1 and CDR2 are DFQATT and SNEGSKA (reference sequence). This CDR3 reads CSARDSQGIPSYEQYF. CDR3 coding DNA: TGCAGTGCTAGAGATAGCCAGGGGATACCCTCCTACGAGCAGTACTTC.

This sequence joins TRBV5-6 and TRBJ2-1; D is uncertain. Deletions cut 6 bases from V and 6 bases from J, with 16 bases between. The CDR3 loop spans 14 amino acids. Germline V gene lookup returns CDR1 SGHDT and CDR2 YYEEEE. CDR3 protein: CASILGPVSNEQFF. CDR3 bases: TGTGCCAGCATCCTAGGTCCGGTCAGCAATGAGCAGTTCTTC.

This clonotype was found a few times. This chain connects TRBV25-1 to TRBJ1-2; D unclear. CDR3 length: 14 residues. Germline V lookup: CDR1 MGHDK, CDR2 SYGVNS. V was shortened by 5 bases and J by 2 bases, with 12 bases between the two germline ends. The CDR3 nucleotides read TGTGCCAGCAGTCGCGCAGGCCCAAACTATGGCTACACCTTC. Protein: CASSRAGPNYGYTF.

Ten or more counts support this clonotype. V gene TRBV29-1 combines with J gene TRBJ2-2; no reliable D call. CDR1 is SQVTM, CDR2 ANQGSEA, per germline. V was cut by 3 bases and J by 4 bases, with 9 bases left in between. The CDR3 has 13 residues. The CDR3 reads CSVDLESTGELFF. The CDR3 DNA sequence: TGCAGCGTTGACCTTGAATCCACCGGGGAGCTGTTTTTT.

This clonotype showed up many times. This chain uses TRBV30 with TRBJ1-2, with TRBD1 as a possible D gene (5 bases). Deletions cut 1 base from V and 9 bases from J, with 6 bases between. In germline, CDR1 is GTSNPN, CDR2 SVGIG (reference sequence). This CDR3 has 10 residues. The CDR3 bases are TGTGCCTGGAGTGAGGGACGCTACACCTTC. Translated: CAWSEGRYTF.

This clonotype has at least ten counts. The chain joins TRBV12-3 or TRBV12-4 to TRBJ1-2, with a weak D call TRBD1 (5 bases). This CDR3 is 11 amino acids long. Deletions cut 5 bases from V and 8 bases from J, with 9 bases between. CDR3 amino acids: CASSQGHGYTF. DNA for the CDR3: TGTGCCAGCAGTCAGGGTCACGGCTACACCTTC.

This rearrangement joins TRBV14 to TRBJ2-1, with D perhaps matching TRBD1 or TRBD2 (5 bases each). Germline values: CDR1 SGHDN, CDR2 FVKESK. V gave up 0 bases and J gave up 6 bases, with 15 bases separating them. This CDR3 contains 16 residues. This CDR3 is CASSQDQYGTANEQFF. DNA of the CDR3: TGTGCCAGCAGCCAAGACCAATACGGGACGGCCAATGAGCAGTTCTTC.

Here the CDR3 reads CASSLARDRGNEQFF. DNA of the CDR3: TGTGCCAGCAGTTTAGCCCGGGACAGGGGGAATGAGCAGTTCTTC. This chain joins TRBV12-3 or TRBV12-4 and TRBJ2-1; 11 nucleotides match TRBD1. The CDR3 runs 15 residues. Germline trimming cut 0 bases from V and 7 bases from J; bases unmatched to any gene: 2.

This clonotype appeared many times. This sequence joins TRBV12-5 and TRBJ2-7; D call uncertain. Trimming stripped 7 bases from V and 1 base from J, with 14 bases between. CDR1 is LGHNT and CDR2 is FRNRAP in the germline V gene. This CDR3 region has 14 residues. CDR3 sequence reads: CASVIRDRSYEQYF. CDR3 in DNA: TGTGCTAGTGTTATACGAGACCGATCCTACGAGCAGTACTTC.

Concerning this clonotype: The junction does not match germline at one end; this may be a read error. As DNA, the CDR3 is TGTGCCAGCACCCGGTCGTGGGGGTTC. Translating gives CASTRSWGF. The chain combines TRBV7-9 with TRBJ2-7; either TRBD1 or TRBD2 may supply D (5 bases each). Germline V gene data show CDR1 as SEHNR and CDR2 as FQNEAQ (reference sequence). This CDR3 is 9 amino acids long.

This clonotype was counted many times. The gene calls are TRBV11-1 and TRBJ1-2, with 8 bases fitting TRBD1. Germline V CDR1 and CDR2: SGHAT, FQDESV (reference sequence). This CDR3 comprises 15 residues. Germline trimming cut 5 bases from V and 4 bases from J; bases unmatched to any gene: 9. This CDR3 reads CASSLGQGEIYGYTF. The CDR3 nucleotides are TGTGCCAGCAGCCTAGGACAGGGCGAAATCTATGGCTACACCTTC.

Many counts were recorded for this clonotype. The rearrangement links TRBV5-1 to TRBJ1-2; D is unresolved. Germline V gives CDR1 SGHRS, CDR2 YFSETQ. The V end lost 3 bases, the J end lost 0 bases, and 12 bases lay between the germline ends. The CDR3 loop spans 15 amino acids. CDR3 DNA: TGCGCCAGCAGCTCCTCGTCCAGGACTAACTATGGCTACACCTTC. This codes for CASSSSSRTNYGYTF.

This clonotype was observed at least ten times. The V and J genes are TRBV15 and TRBJ2-7; D possibly corresponds to TRBD2 (5 bases). CDR1 and CDR2 from the germline V gene are LNHNV and YYDKDF (reference sequence). Trimming shortened V by 3 bases and J by 1 base, and 19 bases separated the two germline ends. The CDR3 has 17 amino acids. The CDR3 protein is CATSRGDGRVLSYEQYV. CDR3 bases: TGTGCCACCAGCAGGGGCGACGGGCGGGTGCTTTCCTACGAGCAGTACGTC.

This clonotype has a count of ten or more. J is TRBJ1-2 and V is TRBV2; D remains ambiguous. This CDR3 spans 14 amino acids. V was clipped by 5 bases and J by 3 bases, with 13 bases between them. Germline loops: CDR1 SNHLY, CDR2 FYNNEI. CDR3 amino acids: CASSRAGGDYGYTF. The CDR3 bases are TGTGCCAGCAGTAGGGCGGGAGGAGACTATGGCTACACCTTC.

The DNA of the CDR3 is TGCAGCGGCCAGGACTACCCGGAGCAGTTCTTC. Translating gives CSGQDYPEQFF. The genes are TRBV29-1 and TRBJ2-1; D perhaps matches TRBD2 (6 bases). Trimming removed 7 bases at V and 10 bases at J, with 14 bases between. The V gene's germline CDR1 is SQVTM and CDR2 ANQGSEA. The CDR3 consists of 11 residues.

The chain joins TRBV29-1 to TRBJ2-3; no firm D call. In germline, CDR1 is SQVTM, CDR2 ANQGSEA. Trimming left V 4 bases short and J 2 bases short, with 10 bases between. CDR3 length equals 13 residues. The CDR3 sequence: CSVAWLITDTQYF. Written as DNA, the CDR3 is TGCAGCGTTGCCTGGTTAATCACAGATACGCAGTATTTT.

This clonotype was seen at least ten times. The V and J genes are TRBV12-3 or TRBV12-4 and TRBJ1-2; D gene unclear. The CDR3 runs 14 residues. V dropped 5 bases and J dropped 5 bases, with 15 bases sitting between them. The CDR3 coding sequence is TGTGCCAGCAGTCAAACTGTCAGCCAGTATGGCTACACCTTC. It codes for CASSQTVSQYGYTF.

This clonotype was observed a few times. The gene calls are TRBV29-1 and TRBJ2-3; 7 nucleotides agree with TRBD2. The V and J ends lost 4 bases and 2 bases, in that order; junction bases with no gene match: 3. This CDR3 is built from 13 residues. Germline V gives CDR1 SQVTM, CDR2 ANQGSEA. CDR3 sequence (DNA): TGCAGCGTTGTGGGAGGGAACACAGATACGCAGTATTTT. Amino acid sequence: CSVVGGNTDTQYF.

This clonotype was recorded many times. The chain joins TRBV5-1 to TRBJ2-1, with D perhaps matching TRBD2 (5 bases). Germline-derived CDR1 and CDR2 are SGHRS and YFSETQ. Trimming pared 4 bases from V and 3 bases from J, leaving 14 bases between. This CDR3 is built from 15 residues. CDR3 sequence reads: CASSRWGDNYNEQFF. The CDR3 region has the DNA TGCGCCAGCAGCCGTTGGGGAGACAACTACAATGAGCAGTTCTTC.

The chain combines TRBV18 with TRBJ2-1, with D maybe TRBD2 (5 bases). Germline CDR1 reads KGHSH; CDR2 reads LQKENI. The CDR3 is 13 amino acids. Between the trimmed V and J ends, which lost 3 bases and 5 bases, there was a span of 8 bases. CDR3 region: CASSPGLDNEQFF. The CDR3 DNA reads as TGTGCCAGCTCACCCGGACTGGACAATGAGCAGTTCTTC.

In this sample, this clonotype turned up a few times. V is TRBV21-1 and J is TRBJ2-7; TRBD1 is the table's D call, not checked against the DNA. TRBV21-1 is a listed pseudogene. The CDR3 has 12 residues. The CDR3 sequence: CASSKGPRVSYV. The CDR3 nucleotides are TGTGCCAGCAGCAAAGGTCCCCGGGTTTCGTACGTC.